This TCR beta chain is drawn from a study of blood T cells in healthy people across ages. Alongside a J-beta primer mix, a sample-barcoded 5' primer served in a second PCR lasting roughly 6 to 11 cycles. TCRdb re-called the 5' RACE reads with MiXCR, one entry per CDR3 protein. The sample has approximately 940,000 distinct CDR3 sequences; roughly 48% are singletons. CDR3 length equals 15 residues. Germline CDR1 reads MDHEN; CDR2 reads SYDVKM. The V and J ends lost 3 bases and 1 base, in that order; junction bases with no gene match: 5. The clonotype originates from a man aged 25 to 45 in good health. This chain joins TRBV28 and TRBJ2-7; 8 bases map to TRBD1. The sequenced sample consisted of blood. The DNA of the CDR3 is TGTGCCAGCAGTTTGACAGGGGCCCATTCCTACGAGCAGTACTTC. Translation: CASSLTGAHSYEQYF.